This TCR beta chain was found in a study of blood T cells in healthy people across ages. The study, taken as a whole, reports: A roughly linear age-dependent decrease characterized TCR beta diversity per million T cells. Shifts in expanded clonotypes may have been confounded by donor CMV status, which was unknown.

As to this clonotype: What it binds is not known.

Then a second PCR, running about 6 to 12 cycles, was carried out with a sample-barcoded 5' primer and a J-beta primer mix. Each CDR3 protein gets one entry after TCRdb re-called the 5' RACE reads with MiXCR. Seen here are about 670,000 distinct CDR3 sequences, around 38% observed once, and the top ten hold around 32%. The CDR3 length is 14 residues. Germline V gene sequence: CDR1 SGHVS, CDR2 FQNEAQ. V shed 5 bases and J 5 bases; nucleotides not matched to a gene: 9. The genes are TRBV7-8 and TRBJ2-7; 7 nucleotides agree with TRBD2. The sequence derives from a man aged 80 or over in good health. The sample was blood. The CDR3 DNA reads as TGTGCCAGCAGCATTAGCGGGCCGTGGGACGAGCAGTACTTC. Translated, it gives CASSISGPWDEQYF.